A selection of T cell receptor beta chains follows, all from one sample in a study of T-cell reconstitution after alpha-beta-depleted transplantation in children. TCRdb reprocessed the PCR reads via MiXCR and lists one record per CDR3 protein. This repertoire shows more than 200,000 distinct CDR3 sequences, over 9.5% found once; its top ten account for less than 6%. Sequenced material: PBMCs from the stem cell graft donor, taken from the stem cell graft. These receptors were collected from a human donor who donated a stem cell graft to a child with SCID. Both conserved end residues are part of each CDR3. D genes are given only for firm matches. Clone size is not always given. Where it is, it says once, few, many or a class for expanded clones.

TGCGCCAGCAGCTTTGGTAGCCGGGATACGCAGTATTTT,CASSFGSRDTQYF,TRBJ2-3,TRBV5-1,.,many
TGCGCCAGCAGCAAACAAGGGATATTCACAGATACGCAGTATTTT,CASSKQGIFTDTQYF,TRBJ2-3,TRBV5-1,.,many
TGCAGTGCCCCCGACGACTTTCGGGGTGAGCAGTTCTTC,CSAPDDFRGEQFF,TRBJ2-1,TRBV20-1,.,.
TGTGCCAGCACCACATACCCGGAGCCGGTGGGTCAGCCCCAGCATTTT,CASTTYPEPVGQPQHF,TRBJ1-5,TRBV5-5,.,.
TGCAGTGCTAAGTTAGCAGGGCGCATACTCCAAGAGACCCAGTACTTC,CSAKLAGRILQETQYF,TRBJ2-5,TRBV20-1,.,many
TGTGCCAGCAGCCCACTGAGCTCCAGCACAGATACGCAGTATTTT,CASSPLSSSTDTQYF,TRBJ2-3,TRBV27,.,many
TGCAGTGCTAGAGACCAGGGACAGGGGGTTTTTGGCTACACCTTC,CSARDQGQGVFGYTF,TRBJ1-2,TRBV20-1,TRBD1,many
TGCGCCAGCAGCTTGGAGTCGGAGGGGTCGACGCAGTATTTT,CASSLESEGSTQYF,TRBJ2-3,TRBV5-1,.,many
TGCAGTGCTACCGGAGGCAGCAATCAGCCCCAGCATTTT,CSATGGSNQPQHF,TRBJ1-5,TRBV20-1,.,few
TGTGCCAGCAGCCAAGTTGCGGGTTACTCTGGAAACACCATATATTTT,CASSQVAGYSGNTIYF,TRBJ1-3,TRBV4-2,.,many
TGCGCCAGCAGCTTGGACGGGACTGGGTCCTACGAGCAGTACTTC,CASSLDGTGSYEQYF,TRBJ2-7,TRBV5-1,.,many
TGTGCCAGCAGCTTGTGGCAGGAATCGTATGGCTACACCTTC,CASSLWQESYGYTF,TRBJ1-2,TRBV5-4,.,many
TGCGCCAGCAGCTTGTTGCCGGGGGACGGCGACACCTTC,CASSLLPGDGDTF,TRBJ1-2,TRBV5-1,.,.
TGTGCCAGTACTCTCAGGGCTTCGGTACTAGATCCCCATGAGCAGTTCTTC,CASTLRASVLDPHEQFF,TRBJ2-1,TRBV19,.,many
TGTGCCAGCGGTGAAGGGGGCACAGATACGCAGTATTTT,CASGEGGTDTQYF,TRBJ2-3,TRBV28,.,many
TGTGCCAGCTCACCACGGGACAGGGCCTCCTACGAGCAGTACTTC,CASSPRDRASYEQYF,TRBJ2-7,TRBV18,TRBD1,many
TGCGCCAGCAGCTTGTGGCGGAGCTCCTACAATGAGCAGTTCTTC,CASSLWRSSYNEQFF,TRBJ2-1,TRBV5-1,.,many
TGCGCCAGCAGCGGCGGGGGGGCTCGCACAGATACGCAGTATTTT,CASSGGGARTDTQYF,TRBJ2-3,TRBV5-1,TRBD2,many
TGCGCCAGCAGCTGGGGACTAGCGGGGACGTCCTACGAGCAGTACTTC,CASSWGLAGTSYEQYF,TRBJ2-7,TRBV5-1,TRBD2,many
TGCGCCAGCAGCTTGGGCGGCTACGGCCCGGACGAGCCCCAGCATTTT,CASSLGGYGPDEPQHF,TRBJ1-5,TRBV5-1,.,few
TGTGCCAGCAGTGGGAACGCTGGGACAGGGCAAAGCACAGATACGCAGTATTTT,CASSGNAGTGQSTDTQYF,TRBJ2-3,TRBV12-3/TRBV12-4,TRBD1,many
TGTGCCAGCAGTGGGCGGACTGAAATCTTCGAGCAGTACTTC,CASSGRTEIFEQYF,TRBJ2-7,TRBV6-1,.,many
TGCGCCAGCAGCCCCGACAGGGGGCATGCAGATACGCAGTATTTT,CASSPDRGHADTQYF,TRBJ2-3,TRBV5-1,TRBD1,many
TGTGCCAGCAGCTTACGGTGGCGGGGGGGCGAGAATGAGCAGTTCTTC,CASSLRWRGGENEQFF,TRBJ2-1,TRBV7-9,TRBD2,many
TGCGCCAGCAGCTTGGATCGAAATCAGCCCCAGCATTTT,CASSLDRNQPQHF,TRBJ1-5,TRBV5-1,.,medium-sized
TGTGCCAGCATGGCAGGAGGCGGCAATCAGCCCCAGCATTTT,CASMAGGGNQPQHF,TRBJ1-5,TRBV5-6,.,many
TGTGCCAGCAGCCCATACATTGACAGGGGGACTGAAGCTTTCTTT,CASSPYIDRGTEAFF,TRBJ1-1,TRBV5-5,TRBD1,many
TGTGCCAGCAGTCCGCCGACAGGGGTAGGAGAGACCCAGTACTTC,CASSPPTGVGETQYF,TRBJ2-5,TRBV12-3/TRBV12-4,TRBD1,many
TGTGCCAGCAGTTTATCCCAGGTATTGAACACTGAAGCTTTCTTT,CASSLSQVLNTEAFF,TRBJ1-1,TRBV27,.,many
TGTGCCAGCAGTGAAGAGGTGGGGGCGGCGCAGCAGCCCCAGCATTTT,CASSEEVGAAQQPQHF,TRBJ1-5,TRBV6-1,.,few
TGTGCCAGCAGCCTCACGCGGGGGGCCCTCTACGAGCAGTACTTC,CASSLTRGALYEQYF,TRBJ2-7,TRBV7-8,TRBD2,.
TGTGCCAGCAGCCAAGGGGGGGGGCAAGGTGAGCAGTTCTTC,CASSQGGGQGEQFF,TRBJ2-1,TRBV3-1,.,.
TGTGCCAGCAGTTTAACAGGACAAACCTACGAGCAGTACTTC,CASSLTGQTYEQYF,TRBJ2-7,TRBV12-3/TRBV12-4,.,many
TGTGCCAGCAGCTCGTTACAGAGCTCCTATAATTCACCCCTCCACTTT,CASSSLQSSYNSPLHF,TRBJ1-6,TRBV7-6,.,many
TGTGCCAGCAGTCGCACTCGGGGACCTAGCAATCAGCCCCAGCATTTT,CASSRTRGPSNQPQHF,TRBJ1-5,TRBV6-1,.,many
TGCGCCAGCAGCTTCCTAGCGGGGGAAGATACGCAGTATTTT,CASSFLAGEDTQYF,TRBJ2-3,TRBV5-1,TRBD2,many
TGCGCCAGCAGCTCCCGGGACAGGGTGCGAGAGACCCAGTACTTC,CASSSRDRVRETQYF,TRBJ2-5,TRBV5-1,TRBD1,.
TGCAGTGCTGAACGGTTACAGGGAATCTCCTACGAGCAGTACTTC,CSAERLQGISYEQYF,TRBJ2-7,TRBV20-1,.,many
TGTGCCAGCAATGGTCCGAGGGAGCGGAGCACAGATACGCAGTATTTT,CASNGPRERSTDTQYF,TRBJ2-3,TRBV2,.,many
TGTGCTAGTGCCGTGGGGGACAGGGAGCTTGGGACCCAGTACTTC,CASAVGDRELGTQYF,TRBJ2-5,TRBV12-5,TRBD1,many
TGTGCCAGCAGTCCAGGGACACGAATTAATTCACCCCTCCACTTT,CASSPGTRINSPLHF,TRBJ1-6,TRBV12-3/TRBV12-4,.,many
TGTGCCACCAGTGATTTTCGGGCTAGCGGACTCAATGAGCAGTTCTTC,CATSDFRASGLNEQFF,TRBJ2-1,TRBV24-1,TRBD2,few
TGTGCCAGCAGCCTTGACAGGCTCCAAGGGAGCGGGCAGTACTTC,CASSLDRLQGSGQYF,TRBJ2-7,TRBV6-1,.,many
TGTGCCAGCAGTTTGTGGGGACTCTCAGGAAACACCATATATTTT,CASSLWGLSGNTIYF,TRBJ1-3,TRBV12-3/TRBV12-4,.,many
TGTGCCAGCAGCGTAGAAGGACTAGCGGAAGAGACCCAGTACTTC,CASSVEGLAEETQYF,TRBJ2-5,TRBV9,TRBD2,many
TGCAGCGTTGAACAGGCGGGAGATACGCAGTATTTT,CSVEQAGDTQYF,TRBJ2-3,TRBV29-1,.,.
TGTGCCAGCAGTTCCAGGGTATCGGGAGGCTACACCTTC,CASSSRVSGGYTF,TRBJ1-2,TRBV6-2/TRBV6-3,.,many
TGTGCCAGCAGCTTAAGGTTGAAGGATGAGCAGTTCTTC,CASSLRLKDEQFF,TRBJ2-1,TRBV7-9,.,many
TGTGCCAGCAGCTTAAATTGGGGAGGCTCCACCGGGGAGCTGTTTTTT,CASSLNWGGSTGELFF,TRBJ2-2,TRBV7-2,.,many
TGTGCCAGCAGTTTAGGCCTCATCAATCAGCCCCAGCATTTT,CASSLGLINQPQHF,TRBJ1-5,TRBV12-3/TRBV12-4,.,many